Listed below are T cell receptor beta chains from one sample, sequenced in a study of tumor-infiltrating lymphocytes in primary liver carcinoma. Via MiXCR, TCRdb re-called the multiplex PCR reads, giving one row per CDR3 protein. The data show approximately 92,000 distinct CDR3 sequences, around 68% seen once. Sample: tumor-adjacent normal liver tissue. These receptors all stem from a man aged 35 to 55 with primary liver carcinoma and hepatitis B virus infection. Each CDR3 is given with its conserved first and last residue. Fields, in order: D gene, J gene, V gene, clone size, CDR3 DNA, CDR3 protein. A D gene is named only where the DNA matches it firmly. Clone size appears in some rows only: once, few, many, or a class for an expanded clone.

TRBD2 | TRBJ2-7 | TRBV20-1 | few | TGCAGTGCTAGATCCCACCTAGCGGAGGACGAGCAGTACTTC | CSARSHLAEDEQYF
- | TRBJ1-3 | TRBV4-1 | many | TGCGCCAGCAGCCTCCGTGACCGGGCGGGGGCCTCTGGAAACACCATATATTTT | CASSLRDRAGASGNTIYF
TRBD1 | TRBJ1-1 | TRBV7-9 | once | TGTGCCAGCAGACCAGGGGGGCCCACTGAAGCTTTATTT | CASRPGGPTEALF
- | TRBJ2-5 | TRBV9 | - | TGTGCCAGCAGCGTAGGCGTCCAAGAGACCCAGTACTTC | CASSVGVQETQYF
TRBD1 | TRBJ2-7 | TRBV5-6 | - | TGTACCAGCAACTCGGGGACAGGGGTGCACGAGCAGTACTTC | CTSNSGTGVHEQYF
- | TRBJ2-1 | TRBV11-2 | - | TGTGCCAGCATTCAGGGGGGGAGTGGTGAGCAGTTCTTC | CASIQGGSGEQFF
TRBD1 | TRBJ1-4 | TRBV29-1 | - | TGCAGCGAGAAACCTACAGGGGAGCAGGAAAAACTGTTATTT | CSEKPTGEQEKLLF
- | TRBJ2-7 | TRBV10-2 | many | TGCGCCAGCAGTGAGTTCGGGGAAACCTACGAGCAGTACTTC | CASSEFGETYEQYF
- | TRBJ2-5 | TRBV2 | - | TGTGCCAGTGTCTCTTCCCGGGGGTGGGGTGGAGAGACCCAGTACTTC | CASVSSRGWGGETQYF
- | TRBJ2-7 | TRBV5-1 | few | TGCGCCAGCAGCTTGGAGCTTTCCTACGAGCAGTACTTC | CASSLELSYEQYF
- | TRBJ2-6 | TRBV6-5 | many | TGTGCCAGCACCAACCGTCGCTCTGGGGCCAACGTCCTGACTTTC | CASTNRRSGANVLTF
- | TRBJ2-7 | TRBV11-2 | - | TGTGCCAGCAGCCTCCAGCAGGATGCAGTTGTGCAGTACTTC | CASSLQQDAVVQYF
TRBD1 | TRBJ1-5 | TRBV6-6 | many | TGTGCCAGCAGGAGGGGGCGCGATCAGCCCCAGCATTTT | CASRRGRDQPQHF
TRBD2 | TRBJ2-2 | TRBV28 | - | TGTGCCAGCAGTTCATATGGACTAGCGGGAAGGGGAACCTGGGAGCTGTTTTTT | CASSSYGLAGRGTWELFF
- | TRBJ2-5 | TRBV11-2 | - | TGTACCGGTAGCTCCCGGGACTCGGCCCACCAAGAGACCCAATACTTC | CTGSSRDSAHQETQYF
- | TRBJ2-2 | TRBV11-2 | - | TGTGCCAGCAGCATATCATACTTCACCGGGGAGCTGTTTTTT | CASSISYFTGELFF